This T cell receptor beta chain is from a study of T cells in Graves' hyperthyroidism and ophthalmopathy. RNA transcripts provided the source from which TCR beta CDR3 regions were amplified. HTBI primers drove first-round RT-PCR of the TCR CDR3. TCRdb reanalysed the multiplex PCR reads using MiXCR and keeps one entry per CDR3 protein. The table includes about 400,000 distinct CDR3 sequences, around 14% detected once. V dropped 6 bases and J dropped 1 base, with 12 bases sitting between them. This CDR3 has 14 residues. This clonotype was seen at least ten times. The sequenced sample was blood. V and J are TRBV12-3 or TRBV12-4 and TRBJ1-1; D unclear. The TCR sequence derives from a young woman with Graves' hyperthyroidism. This CDR3 reads CASSRRARNTEAFF. The CDR3 region has the DNA TGTGCCAGCAGCCGCCGGGCCCGGAACACTGAAGCTTTCTTT.